A selection of T cell receptor beta chains follows, all from one sample in a study of technical replicates of blood from a few donors. Measured with immunoSEQ multiplex PCR; TCRdb has only the in-frame clones, and not every one. The sample consists of 13,000 to 15,000 clones, more than 70% of them appearing once. Input material: PBMCs. The receptors derive from a human donor in good health. CDR3s include the opening cysteine and the closing phenylalanine or tryptophan. A D gene is named only where the DNA matches it firmly. Rows may omit the clone size; those that give it use once, few, many or a size class.

D gene,J gene,V gene,clone size,CDR3 protein,CDR3 DNA
TRBD2,TRBJ2-1,TRBV6-6,NA,CASSATSGSPEQFF,TGTGCCAGCAGTGCGACTAGCGGGAGTCCTGAGCAGTTCTTC
TRBD1,TRBJ2-7,TRBV28,NA,CASSKTGAGILSYEQYF,TGTGCCAGCAGCAAGACAGGGGCCGGGATCCTTTCCTACGAGCAGTACTTC
NA,TRBJ1-1,TRBV19,NA,CASGLGRGSEAFF,TGTGCCAGTGGCCTTGGGCGGGGGTCTGAAGCTTTCTTT
NA,TRBJ2-2,TRBV28,NA,CASSKIGELFF,TGTGCCAGCAGCAAAATCGGGGAGCTGTTTTTT
NA,TRBJ1-5,TRBV9,NA,CASSADTYQPQHF,TGTGCCAGCAGCGCTGACACTTATCAGCCCCAGCATTTT
TRBD1,TRBJ1-1,TRBV5-1,NA,CASSLTGDTEAFF,TGCGCCAGCAGCTTAACAGGGGACACTGAAGCTTTCTTT
NA,TRBJ2-7,TRBV5-5,NA,CASSWDFGYEQYF,TGTGCCAGCAGCTGGGACTTCGGATACGAGCAGTACTTC
TRBD1,TRBJ1-4,TRBV29-1,NA,CSVLQGVSEKLPLRAPFF,TGCAGCGTTTTACAGGGGGTATCTGAAAAACTGCCGCTACGAGCTCCGTTTTTT
TRBD1,TRBJ2-3,TRBV30,NA,CARKTGGGTDTQYF,TGTGCCCGAAAGACAGGGGGGGGCACAGATACGCAGTATTTT
NA,TRBJ1-1,TRBV5-1,NA,CASSLFGARVAAGAFF,TGCGCCAGCAGCTTGTTTGGTGCCAGGGTCGCGGCCGGAGCTTTCTTT
NA,TRBJ2-3,TRBV10-2,once,CASPIPSGDTQYF,TGCGCCAGCCCAATACCCTCGGGGGATACGCAGTATTTT
NA,TRBJ2-2,TRBV11-2,NA,CASTGVFEQGRNTGELFF,TGTGCCAGCACGGGGGTGTTCGAACAGGGGCGGAACACCGGGGAGCTGTTTTTT
NA,TRBJ2-3,TRBV6-1,NA,CASSEDNTDTQYF,TGTGCCAGCAGTGAAGACAACACAGATACGCAGTATTTT
TRBD1,TRBJ2-1,TRBV28,NA,CASSPGQGDEQFF,TGTGCCAGCAGCCCGGGACAGGGTGATGAGCAGTTCTTC
NA,TRBJ2-1,TRBV2,NA,CASRYRQTVSYNEQFF,TGTGCCAGCAGATACAGACAGACCGTCTCCTACAATGAGCAGTTCTTC
NA,TRBJ2-7,TRBV19,few,CASSPGTRTLSEQYF,TGTGCCAGTAGCCCCGGGACAAGGACCCTCTCCGAGCAGTACTTC
NA,TRBJ2-5,TRBV7-8,NA,CASSHSEETQYF,TGTGCCAGCAGCCACTCGGAGGAGACCCAGTACTTC
TRBD1,TRBJ2-7,TRBV10-3,NA,CAISESMGDRQYEQYF,TGTGCCATCAGTGAGTCAATGGGGGACAGACAATACGAGCAGTACTTC
NA,TRBJ2-1,TRBV7-7,NA,CASSLARVEEQFF,TGTGCCAGCAGCTTAGCCCGCGTGGAGGAGCAGTTCTTC
NA,TRBJ2-3,TRBV21-1,NA,CASSKGARRWLAGVPDTQYF,TGTGCCAGCAGCAAAGGGGCAAGACGTTGGCTAGCGGGAGTCCCAGATACGCAGTATTTT
NA,TRBJ1-4,TRBV29-1,NA,CSVEEVGNEKLFF,TGCAGCGTTGAAGAAGTCGGGAATGAAAAACTGTTTTTT
TRBD2,TRBJ2-1,TRBV7-3,NA,CASASGSSYNEQFF,TGTGCCAGCGCTAGCGGCAGCTCCTACAATGAGCAGTTCTTC
NA,TRBJ2-2,TRBV9,NA,CASSVGAGAATGELFF,TGTGCCAGCAGCGTCGGGGCGGGGGCGGCCACCGGGGAGCTGTTTTTT
TRBD2,TRBJ2-7,TRBV11-1,NA,CASSPPSGVLHEQYF,TGTGCCAGCAGCCCCCCTAGCGGAGTTCTACACGAGCAGTACTTC
NA,TRBJ1-3,TRBV5-1,NA,CASSEDSKTGNTIYF,TGCGCCAGCAGCGAGGACAGCAAGACTGGAAACACCATATATTTT
TRBD2,TRBJ2-3,TRBV10-2,NA,CASSESTGGSDTQYF,TGCGCCAGCAGTGAGTCTACGGGAGGGTCAGATACGCAGTATTTT
NA,TRBJ2-5,TRBV5-1,NA,CASSLGAQGGVQETQYF,TGCGCCAGCAGCTTGGGGGCCCAGGGGGGAGTCCAAGAGACCCAGTACTTC
TRBD2,TRBJ2-5,TRBV30,NA,CAGGEETQYF,TGTGCCGGGGGGGAAGAGACCCAGTACTTC
TRBD2,TRBJ2-3,TRBV5-1,NA,CASSPTLAGASDTQYF,TGCGCCAGCAGCCCCACCTTAGCGGGAGCCTCGGATACGCAGTATTTT
NA,TRBJ2-7,TRBV18,NA,CASSPPTLAEQYF,TGTGCCAGCTCACCACCGACTCTAGCCGAGCAGTACTTC
TRBD1,TRBJ1-5,TRBV5-6,NA,CASSYRGLGQPQHF,TGTGCCAGCAGTTACAGGGGGCTAGGACAGCCCCAGCATTTT
TRBD1,TRBJ1-5,TRBV7-8,NA,CASSPSPLGQGEPQHF,TGTGCCAGCAGCCCTAGCCCCTTAGGACAGGGCGAACCCCAGCATTTT
NA,TRBJ1-2,TRBV28,NA,CASSTPGQYHYGYTF,TGTGCCAGCAGTACCCCGGGACAATATCACTATGGCTACACCTTC
NA,TRBJ2-5,TRBV9,NA,CASSVGASGGGETQYF,TGTGCCAGCAGCGTAGGGGCTAGCGGAGGGGGAGAGACCCAGTACTTC
NA,TRBJ2-1,TRBV4-2,NA,CASSQGSGVSSYNEQFF,TGTGCCAGCAGCCAAGGCTCCGGGGTAAGCTCCTACAATGAGCAGTTCTTC
TRBD1,TRBJ1-2,TRBV19,NA,CASSAGDSLYGYTF,TGTGCCAGTAGTGCAGGGGACAGCCTCTATGGCTACACCTTC
NA,TRBJ2-1,TRBV11-2,once,CASSLVRATPYNEQFF,TGTGCCAGCAGCTTGGTGAGGGCGACCCCCTACAATGAGCAGTTCTTC
NA,TRBJ2-5,TRBV18,NA,CASLARTEETQYF,TGTGCCAGCTTAGCACGGACAGAAGAGACCCAGTACTTC
NA,TRBJ1-5,TRBV6-1,NA,CASSVLNSNQPQHF,TGTGCCAGCAGTGTACTCAACAGCAATCAGCCCCAGCATTTT
TRBD1,TRBJ2-3,TRBV30,NA,CAWRTTGGTDTQYF,TGTGCCTGGAGAACGACAGGGGGCACAGATACGCAGTATTTT
TRBD1,TRBJ2-7,TRBV19,NA,CASSMTGQDGYEQYF,TGTGCCAGTAGTATGACGGGACAGGACGGCTACGAGCAGTACTTC
NA,TRBJ2-2,TRBV11-3,NA,CASSLAGNTGELFF,TGTGCCAGCAGCTTGGCAGGGAACACCGGGGAGCTGTTTTTT
TRBD2,TRBJ2-5,TRBV30,NA,CAWSRGGSYMFGETQYF,TGTGCCTGGAGTCGCGGGGGTTCTTATATGTTCGGAGAGACCCAGTACTTC
TRBD1,TRBJ1-5,TRBV19,NA,CASSIRPGDRDQPQHF,TGTGCCAGTAGTATACGACCGGGGGACAGGGATCAGCCCCAGCATTTT
TRBD1,TRBJ1-4,TRBV4-1,NA,CASSPERGLGGGEKLFF,TGCGCCAGCAGCCCAGAGAGGGGGCTCGGGGGGGGTGAAAAACTGTTTTTT
TRBD2,TRBJ2-3,TRBV7-3,once,CASSLGAGGPSDTQYF,TGTGCCAGCAGCCTAGGGGCGGGAGGGCCGTCAGATACGCAGTATTTT
TRBD2,TRBJ2-1,TRBV2,NA,CARSSGGLNEQFF,TGTGCCAGGTCTAGCGGGGGCCTCAATGAGCAGTTCTTC
NA,TRBJ1-2,TRBV6-1,NA,CASRDTASSYTF,TGTGCCAGCAGGGACACAGCTTCCAGCTACACCTTC
NA,TRBJ2-2,TRBV29-1,NA,CSAPTATGELFF,TGCAGCGCCCCGACAGCCACCGGGGAGCTGTTTTTT
NA,TRBJ2-1,TRBV6-6,NA,CASSGVGGLRGNEQFF,TGTGCCAGCAGCGGAGTGGGGGGACTTCGCGGCAATGAGCAGTTCTTC
TRBD2,TRBJ2-1,TRBV2,NA,CASSVGLAVPDEQFF,TGTGCCAGCAGTGTCGGACTAGCAGTACCCGATGAGCAGTTCTTC
TRBD1,TRBJ1-1,TRBV11-2,NA,CATRGRGLLGGTEAFF,TGTGCCACCCGGGGCAGGGGGCTCCTTGGAGGGACTGAAGCTTTCTTT